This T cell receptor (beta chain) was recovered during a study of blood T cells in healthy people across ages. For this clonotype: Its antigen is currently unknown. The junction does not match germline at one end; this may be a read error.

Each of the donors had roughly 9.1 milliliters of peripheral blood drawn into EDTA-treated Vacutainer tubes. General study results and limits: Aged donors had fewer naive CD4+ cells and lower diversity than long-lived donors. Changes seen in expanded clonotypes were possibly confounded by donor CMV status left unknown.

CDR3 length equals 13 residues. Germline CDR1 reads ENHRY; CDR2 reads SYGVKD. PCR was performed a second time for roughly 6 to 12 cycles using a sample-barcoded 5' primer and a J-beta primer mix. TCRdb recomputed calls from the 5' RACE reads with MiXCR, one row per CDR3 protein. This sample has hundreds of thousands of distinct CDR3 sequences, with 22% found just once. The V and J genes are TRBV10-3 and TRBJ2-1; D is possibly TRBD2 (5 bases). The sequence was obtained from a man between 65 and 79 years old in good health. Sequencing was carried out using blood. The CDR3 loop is CATSEDHQETQCF. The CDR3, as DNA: TGTGCCACCTCGGAGGACCACCAAGAGACCCAGTGCTTC.